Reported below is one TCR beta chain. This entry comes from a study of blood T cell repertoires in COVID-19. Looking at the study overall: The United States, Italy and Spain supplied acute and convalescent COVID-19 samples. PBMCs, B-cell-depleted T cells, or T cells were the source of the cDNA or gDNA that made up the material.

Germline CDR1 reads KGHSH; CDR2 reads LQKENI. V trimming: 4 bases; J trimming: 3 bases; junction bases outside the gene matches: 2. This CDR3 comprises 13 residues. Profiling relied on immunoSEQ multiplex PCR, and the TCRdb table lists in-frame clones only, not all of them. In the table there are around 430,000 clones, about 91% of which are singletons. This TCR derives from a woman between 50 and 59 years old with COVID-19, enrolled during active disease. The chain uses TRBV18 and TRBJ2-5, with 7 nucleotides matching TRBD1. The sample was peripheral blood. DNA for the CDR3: TGTGCCAGCTCACGGGACAGCAAAGAGACCCAGTACTTC. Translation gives CASSRDSKETQYF. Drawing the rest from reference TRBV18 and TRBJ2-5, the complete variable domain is NAGVMQNPRHLVRRRGQEARLRCSPMKGHSHVYWYRQLPEEGLKFMVYLQKENIIDESGMPKERFSAEFPKEGPSILRIQQVVRGDSAAYFCASSRDSKETQYFGPGTRLLVL.